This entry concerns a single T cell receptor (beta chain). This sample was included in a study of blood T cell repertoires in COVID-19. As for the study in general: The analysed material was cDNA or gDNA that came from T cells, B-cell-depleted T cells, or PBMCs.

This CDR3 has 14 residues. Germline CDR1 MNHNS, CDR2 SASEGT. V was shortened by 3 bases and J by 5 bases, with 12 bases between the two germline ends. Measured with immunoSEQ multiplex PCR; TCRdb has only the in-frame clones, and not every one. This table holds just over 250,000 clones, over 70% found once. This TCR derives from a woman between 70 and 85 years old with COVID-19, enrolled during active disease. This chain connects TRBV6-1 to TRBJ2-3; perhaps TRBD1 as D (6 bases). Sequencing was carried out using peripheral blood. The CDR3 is CASSEGGGVDTQYF. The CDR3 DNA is TGTGCCAGCAGTGAGGGTGGGGGCGTAGATACGCAGTATTTT.